One sample yielded the 20 T cell receptor beta chains listed below, sequenced in a study of cytomegalovirus exposure and HLA in healthy donors. Method: immunoSEQ multiplex PCR; TCRdb's copy keeps in-frame clones and lacks some. This table holds about 84,000 clones, roughly 93% found once. Sequenced material: PBMCs. The source is a young man in good health and CMV-seronegative.

This clone was counted only a few times. The rearrangement links TRBV5-6 to TRBJ2-1, with D tentatively TRBD2 (6 bases). CDR1 is SGHDT and CDR2 is YYEEEE in the germline V gene. This CDR3 contains 13 residues. V lost 4 bases, J lost 4 bases, and 9 bases lay in between. CDR3 coding DNA: TGTGCCAGCAGCACCGGGACTTACAATGAGCAGTTCTTC. It encodes CASSTGTYNEQFF.

In DNA form, the CDR3 reads TGTGCCAGCAGTTCCCCCCCAACACTAGCGGGATTATACAATGAGCAGTTCTTC. This translates into CASSSPPTLAGLYNEQFF. This chain links TRBV28 with TRBJ2-1, with 10 bases lining up with TRBD2. V dropped 4 bases and J dropped 4; count of bases not matched to a gene: 13. Looked up from germline, CDR1 is MDHEN and CDR2 is SYDVKM. The CDR3 is made up of 18 amino acids.

The count of this clone is one. V usage is TRBV7-3 and J usage is TRBJ2-2; D remains unclear. Germline assignment: CDR1 SGHTA and CDR2 FQGTGA. The CDR3 runs 13 residues. The germline V and J ends were trimmed by 2 bases and 4 bases, with 5 bases remaining between them. The CDR3 protein is CASSLRSTGELFF. The DNA of the CDR3 is TGTGCCAGCAGCTTACGCAGCACCGGGGAGCTGTTTTTT.

The J gene is TRBJ1-4, the V gene TRBV28, with D possibly being TRBD1 (5 bases). The CDR3 length is 16 residues. The germline gives CDR1 MDHEN, CDR2 SYDVKM. Trimming stripped 5 bases from V and 8 bases from J, with 21 bases between. CDR3 in amino acids: CASSLRAAGKGEKLFF. CDR3 nucleotide sequence: TGTGCCAGCAGTCTCCGGGCGGCAGGAAAGGGGGAAAAACTGTTTTTT.

This clone came up once. V is TRBV10-3 and J is TRBJ2-1; 12 bases are a match to TRBD2. The trim removed 6 bases at V and 9 bases at J, leaving 12 bases unmatched. Germline loops: CDR1 ENHRY, CDR2 SYGVKD. This CDR3 is built from 16 residues. CDR3 sequence (DNA): TGTGCCATCAGCCTATATACTAGCGGGGGGTCCAGTGAGCAGTTCTTC. Translating it yields CAISLYTSGGSSEQFF.

The chain carries TRBV7-9 and TRBJ1-2, with TRBD1 identical over 8 bases. The CDR3 runs to 16 residues. V was clipped by 2 bases and J by 2 bases; unmatched bases: 7. Germline V gives CDR1 SEHNR, CDR2 FQNEAQ (reference sequence). In DNA form, the CDR3 reads TGTGCCAGCAGCTTATTACCCGGACAGGGAAACTATGGCTACACCTTC. It specifies CASSLLPGQGNYGYTF.

This clone counts as medium-sized. The same CDR3 is also encoded by other DNA sequences in this sample. The CDR3 loop reads CASSLGPPGGYEQYF. The CDR3 DNA reads as TGTGCCAGCAGCTTAGGTCCCCCGGGAGGATACGAGCAGTACTTC. This sequence joins TRBV11-2 and TRBJ2-7; 7 bases map to TRBD2. This CDR3 region has 15 residues. The V segment lost 1 base and the J segment 4 bases; nucleotides outside the gene matches: 7. CDR1 is SGHAT and CDR2 is FQNNGV in the germline V gene. Variable domain in full (rest from reference TRBV11-2 and TRBJ2-7): EAGVAQSPRYKIIEKRQSVAFWCNPISGHATLYWYQQILGQGPKLLIQFQNNGVVDDSQLPKDRFSAERLKGVDSTLKIQPAKLEDSAVYLCASSLGPPGGYEQYFGPGTRLTVT.

A single count supports this clone. The chain recombines TRBV7-9 with TRBJ2-1; 10 bases agree with TRBD1. With 5 bases clipped from V and 8 bases from J, the junction kept 12 bases outside the gene matches. Per the germline V gene, CDR1 is SEHNR and CDR2 is FQNEAQ (reference sequence). CDR3 length equals 16 residues. CDR3 DNA: TGTGCCAGCAGCGAAGACAGACAGGGGGCTCGGGATGAGCAGTTCTTC. Translating it yields CASSEDRQGARDEQFF.

J is TRBJ2-7 and V is TRBV6-5, with 7 bases identical to TRBD1. Trimming cost V 6 bases and J 2 bases; bases outside gene matches: 10. From germline, CDR1 is MNHEY and CDR2 SVGAGI. The length of the CDR3 is 15 residues. DNA for the CDR3: TGTGCCAGCAGCCACCCAATGACAGGGACCTACGAGCAGTACTTC. It specifies CASSHPMTGTYEQYF.

The chain uses TRBV10-3 and TRBJ2-1; 8 bases align to TRBD1. V dropped 2 bases and J dropped 7; count of bases not matched to a gene: 7. Looked up from germline, CDR1 is ENHRY and CDR2 is SYGVKD. The CDR3 consists of 15 residues. As DNA, the CDR3 is TGTGCCATCAGTGAGATGGGCCAGGGGGCTAATGAGCAGTTCTTC. This sequence encodes CAISEMGQGANEQFF.

This chain uses TRBV18 with TRBJ1-1; D gene unclear. The CDR3 contains 15 residues. V gave up 6 bases and J gave up 3 bases, with 17 bases separating them. The germline V gene has CDR1 KGHSH and CDR2 LQKENI. The CDR3 protein is CASSDRGLSDTEAFF. The CDR3 nucleotides read TGTGCCAGCTCCGACCGAGGGCTATCAGACACTGAAGCTTTCTTT.

The V call is TRBV27, the J call TRBJ2-5; 15 bases map to TRBD2. Germline values: CDR1 MNHEY, CDR2 SMNVEV (reference sequence). V was clipped by 5 bases and J by 1 base; unmatched bases: 2. The CDR3 is 16 residues long. The DNA for the CDR3 is TGTGCCAGCAGTCCGGGACTAGCGGGGGGCCAAGAGACCCAGTACTTC. Translating it yields CASSPGLAGGQETQYF.

This chain connects TRBV7-8 to TRBJ2-7; 9 bases are a match to TRBD1. The junction had 3 bases not matched to a gene; V was cut back by 1 base and J by 2 bases. CDR1 is SGHVS, CDR2 FQNEAQ, per germline. This CDR3 contains 15 residues. CDR3 nucleotide sequence: TGTGCCAGCAGCTTAGTAGGGACAGGGCCCTACGAGCAGTACTTC. This sequence encodes CASSLVGTGPYEQYF.

The rearrangement uses TRBV6-1 and TRBJ2-5; possible D gene TRBD2, 6 bases. This CDR3 spans 15 amino acids. In germline, CDR1 is MNHNS, CDR2 SASEGT. V was cut by 4 bases and J by 0 bases, with 12 bases left in between. CDR3 sequence reads: CASSVLAQDQETQYF. CDR3 DNA sequence: TGTGCCAGCAGTGTTCTAGCGCAGGACCAAGAGACCCAGTACTTC.

The rearrangement links TRBV19 to TRBJ2-3; 9 bases are shared with TRBD2. The CDR3 consists of 18 residues. Unmatched junction bases numbered 10, after V lost 0 bases and J lost 3 bases. CDR1 and CDR2 (germline): LNHDA, SQIVND (reference sequence). This chain's CDR3 is CASSIDRPSGGKTDTQYF. In nucleotides, the CDR3 is TGTGCCAGTAGTATAGATCGCCCGAGCGGGGGGAAGACAGATACGCAGTATTTT.

The chain recombines TRBV7-9 with TRBJ2-3, with 8 positions matching TRBD2. Germline-derived CDR1 and CDR2 are SEHNR and FQNEAQ (reference sequence). Unmatched junction bases numbered 15, after V lost 2 bases and J lost 5 bases. CDR3 length: 18 residues. The CDR3 nucleotides read TGTGCCAGCAGCTTACCGACCCTCGGCGGGGGGTATAAAGATACGCAGTATTTT. Translating gives CASSLPTLGGGYKDTQYF.

V and J are TRBV18 and TRBJ2-1; D is ambiguous. This CDR3 is built from 15 residues. Per germline, CDR1 KGHSH and CDR2 LQKENI. Trimming stripped 1 base from V and 6 bases from J, with 13 bases between. The CDR3 sequence is CASSPLAPEINEQFF. DNA for the CDR3: TGTGCCAGCTCACCACTGGCCCCGGAGATCAATGAGCAGTTCTTC.

The rearrangement joins TRBV28 to TRBJ1-1, with D possibly matching TRBD1 (6 bases). V was shortened by 5 bases and J by 7 bases, with 17 bases between the two germline ends. Germline CDR1 and CDR2: MDHEN and SYDVKM. This CDR3 spans 14 amino acids. The DNA for the CDR3 is TGTGCCAGCAGTCTGGACAGCCTGATCGGTGAAGCTTTCTTT. Translating it yields CASSLDSLIGEAFF. The full variable domain, rest sourced from reference TRBV28 and TRBJ1-1, is DVKVTQSSRYLVKRTGEKVFLECVQDMDHENMFWYRQDPGLGLRLIYFSYDVKMKEKGDIPEGYSVSREKKERFSLILESASTNQTSMYLCASSLDSLIGEAFFGQGTRLTVV.

J is TRBJ2-7 and V is TRBV28, with 9 positions matching TRBD2. V shed 2 bases and J 5 bases; nucleotides not matched to a gene: 10. The CDR3 runs to 16 residues. CDR1 and CDR2 (germline): MDHEN, SYDVKM. The CDR3 protein is CASSLTPSGVVDEQYF. DNA for the CDR3: TGTGCCAGCAGTTTAACTCCTAGCGGGGTTGTCGACGAGCAGTACTTC.

This clone appeared once. This chain connects TRBV9 to TRBJ2-7, with TRBD1 matching 8 bases. The germline V gene encodes CDR1 SGDLS and CDR2 YYNGEE. V dropped 0 bases and J dropped 7; count of bases not matched to a gene: 9. This CDR3 is 15 amino acids long. The CDR3 bases are TGTGCCAGCAGCGTAGCGGCGGGACAGGTGGGGGAGCAGTACTTC. Amino acid sequence: CASSVAAGQVGEQYF.